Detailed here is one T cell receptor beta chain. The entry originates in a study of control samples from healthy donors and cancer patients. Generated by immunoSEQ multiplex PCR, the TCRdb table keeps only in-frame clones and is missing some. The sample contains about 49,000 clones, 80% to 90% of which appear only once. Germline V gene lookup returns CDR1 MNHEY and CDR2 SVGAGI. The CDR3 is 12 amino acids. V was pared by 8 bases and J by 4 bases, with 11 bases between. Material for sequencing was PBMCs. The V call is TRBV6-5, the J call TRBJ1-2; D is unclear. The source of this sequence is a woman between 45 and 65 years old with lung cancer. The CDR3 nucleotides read TGTGCCAGCGGGTTGAAGGGCTATGGCTACACCTTC. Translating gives CASGLKGYGYTF.